Below are 6 T cell receptor beta chains sequenced from a single sample in a study of blood T cell repertoires in COVID-19. TCRdb's table, derived via immunoSEQ multiplex PCR, lists solely in-frame clones and lacks some. The sample holds about 140,000 clones, approximately 80% seen once. Sequenced material: peripheral blood. The receptor set was obtained from a woman of 80 years or more with active or convalescent COVID-19.

CDR3 loop: CSVGEGGDYEQYF. In nucleotides, the CDR3 is TGCAGCGTTGGCGAAGGGGGGGACTACGAGCAGTACTTC. The chain joins TRBV29-1 to TRBJ2-7; D is possibly TRBD2 (7 bases). The germline gives CDR1 SQVTM, CDR2 ANQGSEA. Deletions cut 4 bases from V and 3 bases from J, with 13 bases between. The CDR3 consists of 13 residues.

The V and J genes are TRBV5-6 and TRBJ1-1; TRBD1 matches 10 bases. V trimming: 0 bases; J trimming: 6 bases; junction bases outside the gene matches: 2. This CDR3 is built from 14 residues. CDR1 SGHDT and CDR2 YYEEEE come from the germline V gene. CDR3 nucleotide sequence: TGTGCCAGCAGCTTGGGGGGGACAGGGGCTGAAGCTTTCTTT. Amino acid sequence: CASSLGGTGAEAFF.

This rearrangement joins TRBV5-1 to TRBJ1-5, with 9 bases that match TRBD1. The length of the CDR3 is 15 residues. Germline values: CDR1 SGHRS, CDR2 YFSETQ. Trimming took 1 base from V and 6 from J; bases not matched to a gene: 5. The CDR3 sequence: CASSLTGGDSQPQHF. The CDR3 DNA reads TGCGCCAGCAGCTTGACAGGGGGCGATTCTCAGCCCCAGCATTTT.

This sequence joins TRBV7-2 and TRBJ1-5; D gene ambiguous. This CDR3 is 15 amino acids long. Germline V lookup: CDR1 SGHTA, CDR2 FQGNSA. V was shortened by 3 bases and J by 7 bases, with 16 bases between the two germline ends. For the CDR3, the DNA is TGTGCCAGCAGCTTCCGTCCGGGATCGGGGCAGCCCCAGCATTTT. The encoded protein is CASSFRPGSGQPQHF.

This clone was picked up a small number of times. V gene TRBV5-1 combines with J gene TRBJ1-4; 7 bases map to TRBD1. The CDR3 has 17 residues. Trimming removed 2 bases from V and 3 bases from J; junction bases left unmatched: 10. Germline V lookup: CDR1 SGHRS, CDR2 YFSETQ. The CDR3 here is CASSFDIPGGANEKLFF. CDR3 coding DNA: TGCGCCAGCAGCTTTGACATCCCAGGGGGAGCTAATGAAAAACTGTTTTTT.

Comment on this clone: One end of the junction does not line up with germline, which may come from a read error. The CDR3 DNA reads as TGTGCCTGCAGGCGTCCGGGACTGACTTCGGAGACCCAGTACTTC. Its protein is CACRRPGLTSETQYF. The V gene is TRBV6-6, the J gene TRBJ2-5; maybe TRBD2 (6 bases). This CDR3 has 15 residues. Germline V lookup: CDR1 MNHNY, CDR2 SVGAGI (reference sequence).